These T cell receptor beta chains were read from a single sample in a study of blood T cell repertoires in COVID-19. Assay used: immunoSEQ multiplex PCR; TCRdb lists only in-frame clones, some missing. The table lists more than 80,000 clones, about 70% of them singletons. Sequenced material: peripheral blood. These receptors were obtained from a woman between 55 and 75 years old in a cohort sampled during active or convalescent COVID-19. Both conserved end residues are part of each CDR3. Fields, in order: V gene, D gene, J gene, clone size, CDR3 protein, CDR3 DNA. The D gene is left open where the match is weak. The size field is filled for only some rows; it gives once, few, many or a size class.

>TRBV5-1|TRBD2|TRBJ2-5|NA
CASSASRAGDAYQETQYF
TGCGCCAGCAGCGCATCTAGAGCGGGGGACGCGTACCAAGAGACCCAGTACTTC
>TRBV7-2|NA|TRBJ1-2|NA
CASSSPNRVPSYGYTF
TGTGCCAGCAGCTCACCGAACAGGGTTCCCTCTTATGGCTACACCTTC
>TRBV6-4|NA|TRBJ1-5|few
CASSDGRNQPQHF
TGTGCCAGCAGTGACGGGCGTAATCAGCCCCAGCATTTT
>TRBV19|NA|TRBJ1-5|NA
CASSMGSYSNQPQHF
TGTGCCAGTAGTATGGGGAGCTATAGCAATCAGCCCCAGCATTTT
>TRBV28|NA|TRBJ1-6|many
CASSRQGWYNSPLHF
TGTGCCAGCAGTCGGCAGGGTTGGTATAATTCACCCCTCCACTTT
>TRBV5-6|NA|TRBJ2-3|few
CASSFSGSDTQYF
TGTGCCAGCAGCTTTTCAGGGTCTGATACGCAGTATTTT
>TRBV2|TRBD2|TRBJ2-7|NA
CASRLAGFTYEQYF
TGTGCCAGCAGACTAGCGGGGTTTACCTACGAGCAGTACTTC
>TRBV5-1|TRBD1|TRBJ1-1|NA
CASSWGDRMNTEAFF
TGCGCCAGCAGCTGGGGGGACAGGATGAACACTGAAGCTTTCTTT
>TRBV2|TRBD1|TRBJ2-2|NA
CASSGTGIAGELFF
TGTGCCAGCAGCGGGACAGGGATCGCCGGGGAGCTGTTTTTT
>TRBV6-2/TRBV6-3|NA|TRBJ1-2|many
CASSYISTYGYTF
TGTGCCAGCAGTTACATTAGTACCTATGGCTACACCTTC
>TRBV9|TRBD1|TRBJ1-6|few
CASSANRGLNSPLHF
TGTGCCAGCAGCGCCAACAGGGGGCTTAATTCACCCCTCCACTTT
>TRBV2|NA|TRBJ1-2|NA
CASSGSGVSYGYTF
TGTGCCAGCAGTGGGTCGGGGGTTAGCTATGGCTACACCTTC
>TRBV6-2/TRBV6-3|NA|TRBJ1-5|NA
CASSTGRRGNQPQHF
TGTGCCAGCAGTACCGGGCGGCGGGGCAATCAGCCCCAGCATTTT
>TRBV4-1|TRBD1|TRBJ1-2|NA
CASSQDPSGTGSGYTF
TGCGCCAGCAGCCAAGATCCTTCTGGGACAGGGAGTGGCTACACCTTC
>TRBV5-1|TRBD1|TRBJ1-1|NA
CASSPDRGGTSNTEAFF
TGCGCCAGCAGCCCTGACAGGGGCGGGACGAGTAACACTGAAGCTTTCTTT
>TRBV30|TRBD2|TRBJ2-7|NA
CSFSGGPYEQYF
TGTTCTTTTAGCGGGGGACCCTACGAGCAGTACTTC
>TRBV7-9|NA|TRBJ1-2|NA
CASSLGEGMSGYTF
TGTGCCAGCAGCTTAGGAGAGGGAATGAGCGGCTACACCTTC
>TRBV3-1/TRBV3-2|NA|TRBJ1-2|NA
CASSQASIGYTF
TGTGCCAGCAGCCAAGCTAGCATAGGCTACACCTTC
>TRBV4-2|NA|TRBJ1-1|few
CASSQGQGMTEAFF
TGTGCCAGCAGCCAAGGTCAGGGTATGACTGAAGCTTTCTTT
>TRBV25-1|NA|TRBJ1-5|NA
CASSALGQPQHF
TGTGCCAGCAGTGCTTTGGGCCAGCCCCAGCATTTT
>TRBV10-3|TRBD1|TRBJ1-4|many
CAIRGQGATEKLFF
TGTGCCATCAGGGGACAGGGGGCGACTGAAAAACTGTTTTTT
>TRBV6-5|TRBD2|TRBJ2-5|NA
CASSYSGGGVETQYF
TGTGCCAGCAGTTACTCAGGCGGGGGGGTCGAGACCCAGTACTTC
>TRBV19|TRBD1|TRBJ1-5|NA
CASSIGLQGLRQPQHF
TGTGCCAGTAGTATAGGACTACAGGGGCTAAGACAGCCCCAGCATTTT
>TRBV5-1|TRBD2|TRBJ2-1|NA
CASSPPGVAGNSYNEQFF
TGCGCCAGCAGCCCCCCGGGGGTAGCGGGGAATTCCTACAATGAGCAGTTCTTC
>TRBV5-4|NA|TRBJ2-2|many
CASSLEGRGTGELFF
TGTGCCAGCAGCTTGGAGGGTAGGGGGACCGGGGAGCTGTTTTTT
>TRBV29-1|NA|TRBJ1-1|few
CSAYISASEAFF
TGCAGCGCCTACATTTCGGCTAGTGAAGCTTTCTTT
>TRBV5-6|NA|TRBJ1-2|NA
CASSPQGNYGYTF
TGTGCCAGCAGCCCACAGGGTAACTATGGCTACACCTTC
>TRBV7-9|TRBD1|TRBJ2-7|few
CASSTTGGTYEQYF
TGTGCCAGCAGCACGACAGGGGGTACTTACGAGCAGTACTTC
>TRBV19|NA|TRBJ1-4|NA
CASNALGAREKLFF
TGTGCCAGTAACGCTTTAGGGGCAAGGGAAAAACTGTTTTTT
>TRBV9|NA|TRBJ2-7|NA
CASSVAGRGEYEQYF
TGTGCCAGCAGCGTAGCCGGCAGGGGAGAATACGAGCAGTACTTC
>TRBV6-5|NA|TRBJ2-3|NA
CATGGQSTDTQYF
TGTGCCACCGGGGGACAGAGCACAGATACGCAGTATTTT
>TRBV2|NA|TRBJ1-2|NA
CASTENPTVPFYGYTF
TGTGCCAGTACCGAGAACCCGACAGTCCCCTTCTATGGCTACACCTTC
>TRBV7-3|TRBD1|TRBJ2-2|NA
CASSLQGAHAGELFF
TGTGCCAGCAGCTTACAGGGGGCTCATGCCGGGGAGCTGTTTTTT